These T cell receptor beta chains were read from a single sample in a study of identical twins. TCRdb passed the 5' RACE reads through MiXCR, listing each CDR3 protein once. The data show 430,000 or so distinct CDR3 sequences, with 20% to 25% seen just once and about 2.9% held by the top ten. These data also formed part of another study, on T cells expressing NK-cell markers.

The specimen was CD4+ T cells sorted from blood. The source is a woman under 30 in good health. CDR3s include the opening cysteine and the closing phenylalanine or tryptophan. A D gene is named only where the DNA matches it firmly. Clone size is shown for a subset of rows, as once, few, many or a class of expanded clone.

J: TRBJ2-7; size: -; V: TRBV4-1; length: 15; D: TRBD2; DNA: TGCGCCAGCAGCCAAGCTAGCGGGAGAAAAAACGAGCAGTACTTC; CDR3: CASSQASGRKNEQYF
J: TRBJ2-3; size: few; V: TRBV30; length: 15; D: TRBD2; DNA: TGTGCCTACCAACCGGGACTAGGGCTCACAGATACGCAGTATTTT; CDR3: CAYQPGLGLTDTQYF
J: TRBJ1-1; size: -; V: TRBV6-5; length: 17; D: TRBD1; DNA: TGTGCCAGCAGTTCGCTTCCCGGACAGGGTCCAGACACTGAAGCTTTCTTT; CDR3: CASSSLPGQGPDTEAFF
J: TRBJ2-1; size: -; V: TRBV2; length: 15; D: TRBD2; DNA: TGTGCCAGCAGTGAAGGGACTAGCGGCAACAATGAGCAGTTCTTC; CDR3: CASSEGTSGNNEQFF
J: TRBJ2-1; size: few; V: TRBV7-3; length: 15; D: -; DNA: TGTGCCAGCAGCCTTCAGGGGCGTACACCTCATGAGCAGTTCTTC; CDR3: CASSLQGRTPHEQFF
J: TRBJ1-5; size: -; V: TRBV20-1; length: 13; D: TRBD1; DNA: TGCAGTGCTCGGACAGGGGGAAATCAGCCCCAGCATTTT; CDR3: CSARTGGNQPQHF
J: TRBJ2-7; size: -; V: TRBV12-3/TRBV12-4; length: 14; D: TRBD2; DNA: TGTGCCAGCAGTTCCGAGCGGGGGGCTCACGAGCAGTACTTC; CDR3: CASSSERGAHEQYF
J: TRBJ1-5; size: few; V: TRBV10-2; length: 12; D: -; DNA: TGCGCCAGCAGGGACGCTTATCAGCCCCAGCATTTT; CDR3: CASRDAYQPQHF
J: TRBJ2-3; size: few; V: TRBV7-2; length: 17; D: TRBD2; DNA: TGTGCCAGCAGCTTAGCAAGGACTAGCGGAAGCACAGATACGCAGTATTTT; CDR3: CASSLARTSGSTDTQYF
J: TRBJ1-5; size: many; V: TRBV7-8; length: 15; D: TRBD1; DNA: TGTGCCAGCAGCTTAGAGGGGGACAGTAATCAGCCCCAGCATTTT; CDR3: CASSLEGDSNQPQHF
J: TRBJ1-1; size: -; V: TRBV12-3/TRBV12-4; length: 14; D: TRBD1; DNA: TGTACCAGCAGTTACAGGGGATCCCCCACTGAAGCTTTCTTT; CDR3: CTSSYRGSPTEAFF
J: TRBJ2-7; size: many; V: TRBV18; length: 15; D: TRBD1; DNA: TGTGCCAGCTCACCAGGTCAGGGGGAGCCCTACGAGCAGTACTTC; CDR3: CASSPGQGEPYEQYF
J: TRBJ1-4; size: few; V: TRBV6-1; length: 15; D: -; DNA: TGTGCCAGCAGGGCCGGGCCCGGGGTGGAGGAAAAACTGTTTTTT; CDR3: CASRAGPGVEEKLFF
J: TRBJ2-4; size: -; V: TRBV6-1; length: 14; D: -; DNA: TGTGCCAGCAGTGAGACATTAGCCAAAAACATTCAGTACTTC; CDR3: CASSETLAKNIQYF
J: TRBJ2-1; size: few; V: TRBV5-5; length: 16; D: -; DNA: TGTGCCAGCAGCTTGGCCAAGAGTTTCGGAGACAATGAGCAGTTCTTC; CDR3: CASSLAKSFGDNEQFF
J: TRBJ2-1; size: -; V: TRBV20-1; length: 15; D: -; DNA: TGCAGTGCTCCCGTTCTGGGCCGAGGCTACAATGAGCAGTTCTTC; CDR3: CSAPVLGRGYNEQFF
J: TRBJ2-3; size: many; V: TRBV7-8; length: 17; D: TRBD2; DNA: TGTGCCAGCAGCTTAGGTCTGACTAGCGGAAACACAGATACGCAGTATTTT; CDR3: CASSLGLTSGNTDTQYF
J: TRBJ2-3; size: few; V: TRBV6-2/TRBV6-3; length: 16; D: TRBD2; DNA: TGTGCCAGCAGTTCCACACTAGCGGGGTACACAGATACGCAGTATTTT; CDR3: CASSSTLAGYTDTQYF
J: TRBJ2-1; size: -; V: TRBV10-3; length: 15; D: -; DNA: TGTGCCATCAGCCCCGAGGGCGGGACCTACAATGAGCAGTTCTTC; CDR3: CAISPEGGTYNEQFF
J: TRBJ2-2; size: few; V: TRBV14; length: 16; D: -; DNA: TGTGCCAGCAGCCACTCTCGCGTCAAGGGGAGCGGGGAGCTGTTTTTT; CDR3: CASSHSRVKGSGELFF
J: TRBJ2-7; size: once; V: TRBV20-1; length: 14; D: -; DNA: TGCAGTGCTAGCGATGACACCATAGGAAGCGAGCAGTACTTC; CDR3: CSASDDTIGSEQYF
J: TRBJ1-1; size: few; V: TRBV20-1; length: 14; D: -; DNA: TGCAGTGCTAGAGATCAGGGGTCTGACACTGAAGCTTTCTTT; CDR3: CSARDQGSDTEAFF
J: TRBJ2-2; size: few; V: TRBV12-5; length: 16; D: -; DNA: TGTGCTAGTGGTTTCGGGTTGAGTAGGGACACCGGGGAGCTGTTTTTT; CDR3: CASGFGLSRDTGELFF
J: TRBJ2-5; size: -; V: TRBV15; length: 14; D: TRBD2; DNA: TGTGCCACCAGCAGTAGAGCGGGGGGGGAGACCCAGTACTTC; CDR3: CATSSRAGGETQYF
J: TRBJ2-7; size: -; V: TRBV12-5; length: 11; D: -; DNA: TGTGCTAGTGCCCAATCTACGATGCAGTACTTC; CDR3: CASAQSTMQYF
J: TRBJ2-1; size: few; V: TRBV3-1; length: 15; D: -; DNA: TGTGCCAGCAGCCAAGGGGCAACCGGATTGGGTGAGCAGTTCTTC; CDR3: CASSQGATGLGEQFF